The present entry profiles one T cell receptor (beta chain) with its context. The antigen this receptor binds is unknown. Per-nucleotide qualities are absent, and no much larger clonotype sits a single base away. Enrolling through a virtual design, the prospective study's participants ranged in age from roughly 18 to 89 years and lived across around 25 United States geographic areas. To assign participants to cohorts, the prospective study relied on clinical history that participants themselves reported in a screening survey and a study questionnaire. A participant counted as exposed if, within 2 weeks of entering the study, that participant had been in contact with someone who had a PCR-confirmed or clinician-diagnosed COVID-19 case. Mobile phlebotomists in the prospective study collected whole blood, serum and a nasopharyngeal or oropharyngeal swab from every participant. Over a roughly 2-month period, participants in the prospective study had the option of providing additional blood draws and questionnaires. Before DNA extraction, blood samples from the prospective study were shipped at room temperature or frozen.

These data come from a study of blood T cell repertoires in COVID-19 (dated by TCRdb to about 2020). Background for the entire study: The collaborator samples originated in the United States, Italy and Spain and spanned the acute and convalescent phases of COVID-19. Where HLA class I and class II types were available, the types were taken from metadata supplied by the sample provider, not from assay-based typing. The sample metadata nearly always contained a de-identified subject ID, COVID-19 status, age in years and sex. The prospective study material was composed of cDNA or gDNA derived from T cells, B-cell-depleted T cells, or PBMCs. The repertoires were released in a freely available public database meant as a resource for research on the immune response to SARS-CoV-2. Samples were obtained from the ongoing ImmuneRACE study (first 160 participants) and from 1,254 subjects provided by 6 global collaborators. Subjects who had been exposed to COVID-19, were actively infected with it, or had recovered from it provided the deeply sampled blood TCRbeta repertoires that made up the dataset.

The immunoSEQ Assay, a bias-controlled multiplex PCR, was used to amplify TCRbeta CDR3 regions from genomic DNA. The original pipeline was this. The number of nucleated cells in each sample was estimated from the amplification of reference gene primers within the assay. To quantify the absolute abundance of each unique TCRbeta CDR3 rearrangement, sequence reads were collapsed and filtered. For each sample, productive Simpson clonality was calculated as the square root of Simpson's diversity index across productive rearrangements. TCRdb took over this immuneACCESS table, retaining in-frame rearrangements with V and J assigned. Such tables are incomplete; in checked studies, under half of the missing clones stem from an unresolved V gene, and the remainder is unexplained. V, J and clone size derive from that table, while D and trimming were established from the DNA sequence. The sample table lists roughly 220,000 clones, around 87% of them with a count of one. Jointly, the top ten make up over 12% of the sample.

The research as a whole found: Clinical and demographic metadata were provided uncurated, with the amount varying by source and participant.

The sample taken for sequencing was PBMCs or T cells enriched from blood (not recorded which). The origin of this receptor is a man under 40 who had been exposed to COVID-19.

The CDR3 loop reads CASSPDRQFSYGYTF. The sequenced DNA is TGTGCCAGCTCACCGGACAGGCAATTTAGCTATGGCTACACCTTC. Recombination joined TRBV18 with TRBJ1-2; TRBD1 fits 7 bases in the junction. V trim: 3 bases; J trim: 4 bases; unmatched bases: 8. The germline V gene gives CDR1 as KGHSH and CDR2 as LQKENI. The CDR3 runs 15 residues from the cysteine to the phenylalanine. Solely the CDR3 DNA is kept, with 45 bases framed from the first base.